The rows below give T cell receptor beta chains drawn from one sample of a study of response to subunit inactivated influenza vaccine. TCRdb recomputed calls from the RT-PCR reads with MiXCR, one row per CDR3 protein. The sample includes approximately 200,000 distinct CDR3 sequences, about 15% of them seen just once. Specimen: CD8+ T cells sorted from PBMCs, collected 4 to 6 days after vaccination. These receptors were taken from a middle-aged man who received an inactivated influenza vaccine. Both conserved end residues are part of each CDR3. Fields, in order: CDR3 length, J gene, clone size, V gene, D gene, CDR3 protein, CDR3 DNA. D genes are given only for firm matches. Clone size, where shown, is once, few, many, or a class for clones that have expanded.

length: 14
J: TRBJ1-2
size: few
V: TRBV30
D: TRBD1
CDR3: CAWERDSQYYGYTF
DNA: TGTGCCTGGGAACGGGACAGTCAGTACTATGGCTACACCTTC

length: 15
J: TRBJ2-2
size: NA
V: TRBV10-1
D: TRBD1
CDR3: CASSSDRANTGELFF
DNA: TGCGCCAGCAGTTCGGACAGGGCGAACACCGGGGAGCTGTTTTTT

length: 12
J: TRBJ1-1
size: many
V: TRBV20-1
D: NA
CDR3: CSAREGSVEAFF
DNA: TGCAGTGCTCGAGAAGGGAGCGTGGAAGCTTTCTTT

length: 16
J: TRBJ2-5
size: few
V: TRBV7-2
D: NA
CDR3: CASSLDFGQGRETQYF
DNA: TGTGCCAGCAGCTTAGATTTTGGGCAGGGTCGGGAGACCCAGTACTTC

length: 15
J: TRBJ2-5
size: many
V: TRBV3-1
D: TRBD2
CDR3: CASSMGLAIQETQYF
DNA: TGTGCCAGCAGCATGGGACTAGCGATTCAAGAGACCCAGTACTTC

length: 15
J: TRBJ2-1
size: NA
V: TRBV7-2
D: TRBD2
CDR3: CASSWLAGGRNEQFF
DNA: TGTGCCAGCAGCTGGCTAGCGGGAGGGCGTAATGAGCAGTTCTTC

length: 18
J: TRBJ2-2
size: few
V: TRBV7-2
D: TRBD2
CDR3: CASSLAGPAGGPTGELFF
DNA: TGTGCCAGCAGCTTAGCGGGTCCGGCGGGGGGGCCCACCGGGGAGCTGTTTTTT

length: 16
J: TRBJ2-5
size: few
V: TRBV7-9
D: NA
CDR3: CASSLGVSGVGETQYF
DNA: TGTGCCAGCAGCTTAGGGGTTTCGGGGGTGGGGGAGACCCAGTACTTC

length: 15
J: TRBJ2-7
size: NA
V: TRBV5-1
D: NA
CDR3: CASSLYAGSSYEQYF
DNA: TGCGCCAGCAGCTTGTACGCGGGGAGCTCCTACGAGCAGTACTTC

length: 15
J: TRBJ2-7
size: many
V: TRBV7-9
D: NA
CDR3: CASSLVGRGDYEQYF
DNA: TGTGCCAGCAGCTTAGTGGGCAGGGGGGACTACGAGCAGTACTTC

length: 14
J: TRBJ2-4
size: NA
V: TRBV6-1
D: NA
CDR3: CASSPQRGGNIQYF
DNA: TGTGCCAGCAGTCCACAGCGAGGGGGGAACATTCAGTACTTC

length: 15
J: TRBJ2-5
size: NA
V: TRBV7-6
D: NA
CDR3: CASTSSTEYQETQYF
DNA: TGTGCCAGCACCTCTAGCACAGAGTACCAAGAGACCCAGTACTTC

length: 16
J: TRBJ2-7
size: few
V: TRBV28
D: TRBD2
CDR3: CASSSLRGVSSYEQYF
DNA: TGTGCCAGCAGTTCCCTTCGGGGGGTTAGCTCCTACGAGCAGTACTTC

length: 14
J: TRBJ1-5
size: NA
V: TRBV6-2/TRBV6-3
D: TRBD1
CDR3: CASSPRGARQPQHF
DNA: TGTGCCAGCAGCCCCAGGGGGGCTCGGCAGCCCCAGCATTTT

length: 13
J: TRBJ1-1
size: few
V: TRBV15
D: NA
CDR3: CATSRTGDTEAFF
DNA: TGTGCCACCAGCCGAACGGGGGACACTGAAGCTTTCTTT

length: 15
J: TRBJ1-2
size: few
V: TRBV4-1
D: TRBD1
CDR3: CASSQRQGTDYGYTF
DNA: TGCGCCAGCAGCCAAAGACAAGGGACAGACTATGGCTACACCTTC

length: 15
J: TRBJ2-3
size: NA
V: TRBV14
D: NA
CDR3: CASSQSMLITDTQYF
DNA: TGTGCCAGCAGCCAATCTATGTTAATCACAGATACGCAGTATTTT

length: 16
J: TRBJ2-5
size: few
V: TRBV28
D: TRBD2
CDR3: CASSPSSGRSSETQYF
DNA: TGTGCCAGCAGTCCCTCTAGCGGGAGGAGTTCAGAGACCCAGTACTTC

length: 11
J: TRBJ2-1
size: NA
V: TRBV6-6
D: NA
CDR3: CASLEGAEQFF
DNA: TGTGCCAGTCTTGAGGGAGCGGAGCAGTTCTTC

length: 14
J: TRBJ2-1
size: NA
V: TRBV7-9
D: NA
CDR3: CASSLGGEINEQFF
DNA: TGTGCCAGCAGCTTAGGCGGAGAGATAAATGAGCAGTTCTTC

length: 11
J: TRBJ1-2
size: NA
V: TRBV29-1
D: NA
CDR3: CSVEDLLGYTF
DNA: TGCAGCGTTGAAGATCTCCTAGGCTACACCTTC

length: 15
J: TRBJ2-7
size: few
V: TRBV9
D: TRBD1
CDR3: CASSLGQGVFNEQYF
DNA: TGTGCCAGCAGCCTCGGACAGGGGGTTTTCAACGAGCAGTACTTC

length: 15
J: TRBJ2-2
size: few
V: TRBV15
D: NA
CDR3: CATSRVGGNTGELFF
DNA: TGTGCCACCAGCAGAGTGGGCGGGAACACCGGGGAGCTGTTTTTT

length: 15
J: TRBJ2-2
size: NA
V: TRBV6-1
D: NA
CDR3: CASTREGTNTGELFF
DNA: TGTGCCAGCACTAGGGAGGGGACAAACACCGGGGAGCTGTTTTTT

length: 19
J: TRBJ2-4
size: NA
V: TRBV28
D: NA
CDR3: CASTLGLTGIGGVGNIQYF
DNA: TGTGCCAGCACTTTGGGGCTAACAGGGATTGGCGGTGTTGGGAACATTCAGTACTTC

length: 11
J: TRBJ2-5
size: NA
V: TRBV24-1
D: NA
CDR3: CATSLSGTQYF
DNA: TGTGCCACCAGTTTGTCGGGGACCCAGTACTTC

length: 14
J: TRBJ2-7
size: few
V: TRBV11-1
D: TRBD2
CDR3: CASSVSGRAPEQYF
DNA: TGTGCCAGCAGCGTTAGCGGGAGGGCCCCCGAGCAGTACTTC

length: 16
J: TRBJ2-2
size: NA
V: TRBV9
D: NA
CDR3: CASSVGLWTNTGELFF
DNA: TGTGCCAGCAGCGTAGGTCTCTGGACGAACACCGGGGAGCTGTTTTTT

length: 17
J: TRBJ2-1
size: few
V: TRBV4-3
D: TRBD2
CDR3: CASSQGDRLADHNEQFF
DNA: TGCGCCAGCAGCCAAGGGGACCGACTAGCGGACCACAATGAGCAGTTCTTC

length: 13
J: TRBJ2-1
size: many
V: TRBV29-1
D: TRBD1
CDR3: CSVHRGPAGEQFF
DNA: TGCAGCGTACACAGGGGCCCCGCGGGTGAGCAGTTCTTC

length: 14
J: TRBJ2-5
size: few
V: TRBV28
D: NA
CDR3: CASSLLGPRETQYF
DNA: TGTGCCAGCAGTTTATTAGGGCCCCGGGAGACCCAGTACTTC

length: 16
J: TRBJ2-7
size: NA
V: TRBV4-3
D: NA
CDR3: CASSQDGSGGAYEQYF
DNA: TGCGCCAGCAGCCAAGATGGGTCAGGAGGGGCCTACGAGCAGTACTTC

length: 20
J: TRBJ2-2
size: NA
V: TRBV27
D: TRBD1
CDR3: CASSLLRSGGLVANTGELFF
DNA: TGTGCCAGCAGTTTACTGAGGTCAGGGGGCCTAGTCGCGAACACCGGGGAGCTGTTTTTT

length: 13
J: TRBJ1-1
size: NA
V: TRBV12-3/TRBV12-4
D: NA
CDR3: CASSTGISTEAFF
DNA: TGTGCCAGCAGTACAGGGATCTCTACTGAAGCTTTCTTT

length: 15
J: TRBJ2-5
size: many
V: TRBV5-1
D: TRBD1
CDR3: CASSPGTAFQETQYF
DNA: TGCGCCAGCAGCCCCGGGACAGCCTTCCAAGAGACCCAGTACTTC

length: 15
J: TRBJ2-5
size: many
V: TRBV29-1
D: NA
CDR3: CSVEISVGRQETQYF
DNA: TGCAGCGTTGAGATTAGCGTTGGACGGCAAGAGACCCAGTACTTC

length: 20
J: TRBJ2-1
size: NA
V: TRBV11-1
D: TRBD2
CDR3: CASSYFGGAGVGGSYNEQFF
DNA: TGTGCCAGCAGCTACTTCGGGGGAGCGGGGGTGGGGGGCTCCTACAATGAGCAGTTCTTC

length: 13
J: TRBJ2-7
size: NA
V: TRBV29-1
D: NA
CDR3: CSVKAESSYEQYF
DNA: TGCAGCGTGAAAGCTGAAAGCTCCTACGAGCAGTACTTC

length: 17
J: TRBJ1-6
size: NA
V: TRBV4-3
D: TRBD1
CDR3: CASSPGTGLGYRSPLHF
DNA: TGCGCCAGCAGCCCAGGGACAGGGCTAGGGTATCGGTCACCCCTCCACTTT

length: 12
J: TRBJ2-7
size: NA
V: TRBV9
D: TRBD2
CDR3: CASSPGLAVQYF
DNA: TGTGCCAGCAGCCCAGGACTAGCGGTGCAGTACTTC

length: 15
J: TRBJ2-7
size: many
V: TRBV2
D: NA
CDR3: CASRERDWEIYEQYF
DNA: TGTGCCAGCAGGGAGAGAGACTGGGAGATCTACGAGCAGTACTTC

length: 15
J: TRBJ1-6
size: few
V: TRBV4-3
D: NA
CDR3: CASSQAGGYHSPLHF
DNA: TGCGCCAGCAGCCAAGCGGGGGGGTACCATTCACCCCTCCACTTT

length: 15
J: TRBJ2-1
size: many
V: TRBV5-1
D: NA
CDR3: CASSLSESSYNEQFF
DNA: TGCGCCAGCAGCTTGTCTGAAAGCTCCTACAATGAGCAGTTCTTC

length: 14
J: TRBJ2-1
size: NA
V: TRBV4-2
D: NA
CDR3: CASSQVQEGNEQFF
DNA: TGTGCCAGCAGCCAAGTACAGGAGGGGAATGAGCAGTTCTTC

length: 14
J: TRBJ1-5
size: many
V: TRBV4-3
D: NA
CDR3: CASSQDPGWAPQHF
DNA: TGCGCCAGCAGCCAAGACCCCGGCTGGGCGCCCCAGCATTTT

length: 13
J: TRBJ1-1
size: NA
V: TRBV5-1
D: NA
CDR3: CASSSTGGTEAFF
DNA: TGCGCCAGCAGCTCAACAGGAGGGACTGAAGCTTTCTTT

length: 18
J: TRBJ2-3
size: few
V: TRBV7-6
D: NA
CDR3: CASSAFPYSARGADTQYF
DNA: TGTGCCAGCAGCGCTTTCCCCTACTCGGCGAGGGGGGCAGATACGCAGTATTTT

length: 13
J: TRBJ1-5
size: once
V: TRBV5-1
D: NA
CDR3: CASSPDPNQPQHF
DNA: TGCGCCAGCAGCCCCGACCCCAATCAGCCCCAGCATTTT

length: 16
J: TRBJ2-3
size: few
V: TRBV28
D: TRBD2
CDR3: CASRAGLAGQGDTQYF
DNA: TGTGCCAGCAGAGCGGGACTAGCGGGACAAGGGGATACGCAGTATTTT